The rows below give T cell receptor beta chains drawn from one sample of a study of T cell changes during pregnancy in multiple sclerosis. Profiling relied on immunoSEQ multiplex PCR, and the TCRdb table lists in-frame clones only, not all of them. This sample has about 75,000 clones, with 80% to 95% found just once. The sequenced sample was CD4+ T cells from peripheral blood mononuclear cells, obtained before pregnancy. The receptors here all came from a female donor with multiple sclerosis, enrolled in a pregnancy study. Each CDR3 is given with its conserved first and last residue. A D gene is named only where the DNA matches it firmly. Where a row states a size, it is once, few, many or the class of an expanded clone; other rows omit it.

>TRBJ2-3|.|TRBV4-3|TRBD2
CASSQIKTSGGSTDTQYF
TGCGCCAGCAGCCAGATAAAGACTAGCGGGGGGTCCACAGATACGCAGTATTTT
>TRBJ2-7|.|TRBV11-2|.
CASSLEGALPYEQYF
TGTGCCAGCAGCTTAGAAGGGGCACTACCCTACGAGCAGTACTTC
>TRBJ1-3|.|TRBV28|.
CASSQVSGNTIYF
TGTGCCAGCAGCCAGGTCTCTGGAAACACCATATATTTT
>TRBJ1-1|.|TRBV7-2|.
CASSWTARLNTEAFF
TGTGCCAGCAGCTGGACAGCACGATTGAACACTGAAGCTTTCTTT
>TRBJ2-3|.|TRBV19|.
CASSIGGISTDTQYF
TGTGCCAGTAGTATCGGAGGCATCAGCACAGATACGCAGTATTTT
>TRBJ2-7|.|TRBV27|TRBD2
CASRASGVPSEQYF
TGTGCCAGCAGGGCTAGCGGGGTTCCCAGCGAGCAGTACTTC
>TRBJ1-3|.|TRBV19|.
CASSPEEGFGNTIYF
TGTGCCAGTAGTCCCGAGGAGGGCTTTGGAAACACCATATATTTT
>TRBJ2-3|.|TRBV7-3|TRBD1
CASSSGQGADTQYF
TGTGCCAGCAGCTCGGGACAGGGCGCAGATACGCAGTATTTT
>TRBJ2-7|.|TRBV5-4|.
CASSLGAGSYEQYF
TGTGCCAGCAGCTTGGGGGCCGGCTCCTACGAGCAGTACTTC
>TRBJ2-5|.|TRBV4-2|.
CASSQVRAGSGETQYF
TGTGCCAGCAGCCAAGTTCGGGCCGGGAGTGGGGAGACCCAGTACTTC
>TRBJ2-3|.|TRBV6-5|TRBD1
CASRQTGGGTDTQYF
TGTGCCAGCAGACAGACAGGGGGCGGCACAGATACGCAGTATTTT
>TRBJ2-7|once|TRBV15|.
CATSRGWGPQQYF
TGTGCCACCAGCAGAGGATGGGGGCCGCAGCAGTACTTC
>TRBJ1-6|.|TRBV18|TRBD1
CASSPPTGSNSPLHF
TGTGCCAGCTCACCACCGACAGGGTCCAATTCACCCCTCCACTTT
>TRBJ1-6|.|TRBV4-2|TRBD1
CASSQDTGQKNSPLHF
TGTGCCAGCAGCCAAGATACGGGACAGAAGAATTCACCCCTCCACTTT
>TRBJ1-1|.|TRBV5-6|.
CASSLAGGGGTEAFF
TGTGCCAGCAGCTTGGCTGGGGGCGGGGGCACTGAAGCTTTCTTT
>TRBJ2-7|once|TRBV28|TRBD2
CASSRGTSGSYEQYF
TGTGCCAGCAGCCGAGGGACTAGCGGCTCCTACGAGCAGTACTTC
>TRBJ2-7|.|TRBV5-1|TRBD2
CASSLRLAEPSYEQYF
TGCGCCAGCAGCTTACGACTAGCGGAGCCTTCCTACGAGCAGTACTTC
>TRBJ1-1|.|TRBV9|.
CASSVVGSTLSNTEAFF
TGTGCCAGCAGCGTAGTGGGGAGCACCTTGAGTAACACTGAAGCTTTCTTT
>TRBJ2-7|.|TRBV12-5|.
CASGLVVGGEQYF
TGTGCTAGTGGTTTGGTCGTGGGAGGTGAGCAGTACTTC
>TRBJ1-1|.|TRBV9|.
CASSVAGGRDTEAFF
TGTGCCAGCAGCGTAGCGGGGGGAAGAGACACTGAAGCTTTCTTT
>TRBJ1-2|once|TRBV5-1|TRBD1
CASSRKGQGERNYGYTF
TGCGCCAGCAGCAGAAAGGGCCAGGGGGAAAGAAACTATGGCTACACCTTC
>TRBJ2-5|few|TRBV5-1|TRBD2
CASSFSGGYRETQYF
TGCGCCAGCAGCTTTAGCGGGGGGTACCGAGAGACCCAGTACTTC
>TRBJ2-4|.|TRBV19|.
CASSPGDRNIQYF
TGTGCCAGTTCCCCCGGGGATCGGAACATTCAGTACTTC
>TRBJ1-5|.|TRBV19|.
CASSIRAGVSNQPQHF
TGTGCCAGTAGTATTCGTGCGGGGGTAAGCAATCAGCCCCAGCATTTT